These T cell receptor beta chains were read from a single sample in a study of blood T cells in healthy people across ages. TCRdb fed the 5' RACE reads into MiXCR, producing one record per CDR3 protein. The table includes around 710,000 distinct CDR3 sequences, roughly 44% detected once. Sequencing was carried out using blood. These receptors all stem from a woman between 55 and 75 years old in good health. CDR3s include the opening cysteine and the closing phenylalanine or tryptophan. A D gene is named only where the DNA matches it firmly. Size values are once, few and many counts, or a class for expanded clones, and some rows have none.

CDR3: CASSTGQEYTDTQYF
DNA: TGCGCCAGCAGCACCGGACAGGAATACACAGATACGCAGTATTTT
J: TRBJ2-3
V: TRBV5-1
size: NA
D: TRBD1

CDR3: CASSLGGVEGIETQYF
DNA: TGTGCTAGCAGCTTAGGGGGAGTGGAGGGAATAGAGACCCAGTACTTC
J: TRBJ2-5
V: TRBV7-7
size: NA
D: NA

CDR3: CATRDGRDTDTQYF
DNA: TGTGCCACCAGAGACGGCAGGGACACAGATACGCAGTATTTT
J: TRBJ2-3
V: TRBV2
size: NA
D: NA

CDR3: CTSSFGQGTYGYTF
DNA: TGTACCAGCAGTTTCGGGCAGGGGACCTATGGCTACACCTTC
J: TRBJ1-2
V: TRBV12-3/TRBV12-4
size: NA
D: NA

CDR3: CASSKTPDRANEKLFF
DNA: TGTGCCAGCAGTAAAACCCCGGACAGGGCTAATGAAAAACTGTTTTTT
J: TRBJ1-4
V: TRBV27
size: NA
D: TRBD1

CDR3: CASSPLQPNTGELFF
DNA: TGTGCCAGCAGCCCCTTACAGCCGAACACCGGGGAGCTGTTTTTT
J: TRBJ2-2
V: TRBV5-6
size: NA
D: NA

CDR3: CASSMSTGTGAGEQYF
DNA: TGTGCCAGCAGCATGTCCACCGGGACAGGGGCAGGAGAGCAGTACTTC
J: TRBJ2-7
V: TRBV7-3
size: few
D: TRBD1

CDR3: CASSMKLGTDTQYF
DNA: TGTGCCAGCAGTATGAAGTTGGGCACAGATACGCAGTATTTT
J: TRBJ2-3
V: TRBV27
size: NA
D: NA

CDR3: CASKPLGGTMRTQYF
DNA: TGTGCCAGCAAGCCCCTTGGCGGGACTATGCGGACCCAGTACTTC
J: TRBJ2-5
V: TRBV12-3/TRBV12-4
size: NA
D: TRBD2

CDR3: CASSQDDRGRLGYTF
DNA: TGCGCCAGCAGCCAAGATGACCGGGGGCGCCTGGGCTACACCTTC
J: TRBJ1-2
V: TRBV4-1
size: few
D: NA

CDR3: CASGYRPGYEQYF
DNA: TGTGCTAGTGGTTACAGGCCTGGCTACGAGCAGTACTTC
J: TRBJ2-7
V: TRBV12-5
size: few
D: NA

CDR3: CASNQGGARETQFF
DNA: TGTGCCAGCAACCAAGGCGGGGCCCGGGAGACCCAGTTCTTC
J: TRBJ2-1
V: TRBV2
size: once
D: NA

CDR3: CASSSQVWDTQYF
DNA: TGTGCCAGCAGTTCCCAAGTGTGGGATACGCAATATTTT
J: TRBJ2-3
V: TRBV27
size: NA
D: NA

CDR3: CASSFRPSANQPQHF
DNA: TGTGCCAGCAGTTTCCGGCCATCGGCGAATCAGCCCCAGCATTTT
J: TRBJ1-5
V: TRBV12-3/TRBV12-4
size: NA
D: NA

CDR3: CASSKQGETYEQYF
DNA: TGTGCCAGCAGCAAGCAGGGGGAAACCTACGAGCAGTACTTC
J: TRBJ2-7
V: TRBV12-3/TRBV12-4
size: NA
D: TRBD1

CDR3: CASSLGDDGGHRYAYF
DNA: TGTGCCAGCAGCTTAGGGGATGATGGGGGGCACAGATACGCGTATTTT
J: TRBJ2-3
V: TRBV7-9
size: NA
D: NA

CDR3: CASRQGWYEQYF
DNA: TGTGCCAGCAGACAGGGTTGGTACGAGCAGTACTTC
J: TRBJ2-7
V: TRBV28
size: few
D: NA

CDR3: CASSTGNSASLHF
DNA: TGTGCCAGCAGCACGGGGAATTCAGCGTCCCTCCACTTT
J: TRBJ1-6
V: TRBV7-3
size: NA
D: NA

CDR3: CATSSAENSPLHF
DNA: TGTGCCACCAGCTCAGCGGAGAACTCACCCCTCCACTTT
J: TRBJ1-6
V: TRBV15
size: NA
D: NA